Listed below are T cell receptor beta chains from one sample, sequenced in a study of spatial heterogeneity in lung cancer. TCRdb processed the 5' RACE reads anew with MiXCR; each CDR3 protein has one entry. The table lists approximately 52,000 distinct CDR3 sequences, roughly 7% of them singletons, with approximately 2.6% in the top ten. The sequencing used PBMCs, collected at surgery. These receptors all stem from a female donor with early-stage non-small cell lung cancer. Each CDR3 is given without its conserved first and last residue.

TRBJ2-3 10 TRBV7-6 ASSSSGAGVN
TRBJ2-7 11 TRBV27 ASSPDRQGAYY
TRBJ2-1 10 TRBV5-1 ASSRDDNEQF
TRBJ1-3 14 TRBV7-8 ASSLRGSGPGNTIY
TRBJ1-1 11 TRBV4-3 ASSRNDGTEAF
TRBJ2-2 14 TRBV9 ASSRASGANTGELF
TRBJ2-3 13 TRBV5-4 ATLPPGGGTDTQY
TRBJ1-2 14 TRBV28 ASSAMGQDLNYGYT
TRBJ2-7 16 TRBV19 ASSPGTGGLVGGYEQY
TRBJ1-5 15 TRBV2 ASSGTQQGAGNQPQH
TRBJ2-2 12 TRBV28 ASRETGFTGELF
TRBJ2-1 14 TRBV7-3 ASSFQRVTSYNEQF
TRBJ1-6 9 TRBV28 ASSSRVPLH
TRBJ1-5 12 TRBV5-1 ASSWGGPNQPQH
TRBJ2-3 14 TRBV7-8 ASSSARLGRGDTQY
TRBJ1-4 14 TRBV20-1 SAIQGEWDHNEKLF
TRBJ1-2 11 TRBV28 ASSWTPNYGYT
TRBJ2-1 10 TRBV11-1 ASSLNMREQF
TRBJ2-5 12 TRBV12-3/TRBV12-4 ASSLAGGEETQY
TRBJ2-2 11 TRBV11-2 ASRGQGAGELF
TRBJ2-3 13 TRBV4-3 ASSQVAGGPDTQY
TRBJ2-3 11 TRBV24-1 ATSAWGANTQY
TRBJ1-2 11 TRBV2 ASSVTGRYGYT
TRBJ2-3 12 TRBV7-6 ASSSAGITDTQY
TRBJ1-1 14 TRBV30 AWKSRDRGRNTEAF
TRBJ1-2 10 TRBV2 ARQDGGYGYT
TRBJ1-1 11 TRBV3-1 ASSPYTNTEAF
TRBJ2-5 12 TRBV6-2/TRBV6-3 ASTYRGLQETQY
TRBJ2-7 9 TRBV28 ASSFRYEQY
TRBJ2-3 17 TRBV7-6 ASSFGWASGGARADTQY
TRBJ1-1 15 TRBV28 ASSSSGRLGANTDAF
TRBJ1-2 12 TRBV7-8 ASSARDRSYGYT